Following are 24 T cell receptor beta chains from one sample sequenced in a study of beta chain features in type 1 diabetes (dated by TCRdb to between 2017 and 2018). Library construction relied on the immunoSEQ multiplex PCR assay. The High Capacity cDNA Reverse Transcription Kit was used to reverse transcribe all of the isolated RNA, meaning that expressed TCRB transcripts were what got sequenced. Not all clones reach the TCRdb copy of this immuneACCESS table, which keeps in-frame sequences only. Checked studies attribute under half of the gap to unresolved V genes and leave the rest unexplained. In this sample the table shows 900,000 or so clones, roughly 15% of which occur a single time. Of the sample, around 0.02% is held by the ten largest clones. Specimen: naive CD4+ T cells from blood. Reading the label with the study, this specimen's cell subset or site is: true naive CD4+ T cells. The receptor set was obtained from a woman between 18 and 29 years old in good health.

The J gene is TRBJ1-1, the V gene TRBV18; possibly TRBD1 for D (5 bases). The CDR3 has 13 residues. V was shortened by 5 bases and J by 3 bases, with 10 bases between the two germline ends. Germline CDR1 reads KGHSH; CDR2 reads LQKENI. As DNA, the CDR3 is TGTGCCAGCTCAGGGGGAATGGACACTGAAGCTTTCTTT. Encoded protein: CASSGGMDTEAFF. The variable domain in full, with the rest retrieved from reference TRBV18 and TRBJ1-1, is NAGVMQNPRHLVRRRGQEARLRCSPMKGHSHVYWYRQLPEEGLKFMVYLQKENIIDESGMPKERFSAEFPKEGPSILRIQQVVRGDSAAYFCASSGGMDTEAFFGQGTRLTVV.

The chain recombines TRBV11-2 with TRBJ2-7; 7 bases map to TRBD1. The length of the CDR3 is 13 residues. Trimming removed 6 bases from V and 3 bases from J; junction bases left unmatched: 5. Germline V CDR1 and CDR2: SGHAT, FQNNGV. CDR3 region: CASSRTGHYEQYF. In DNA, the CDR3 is TGTGCCAGCAGTCGGACAGGTCACTACGAGCAGTACTTC.

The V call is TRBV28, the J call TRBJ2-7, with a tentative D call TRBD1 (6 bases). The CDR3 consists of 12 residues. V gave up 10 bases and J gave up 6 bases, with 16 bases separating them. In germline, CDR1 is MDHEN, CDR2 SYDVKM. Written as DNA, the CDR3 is TGTGCCACAAATAGGATGGGGGCCGAGCAGTACTTC. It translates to CATNRMGAEQYF.

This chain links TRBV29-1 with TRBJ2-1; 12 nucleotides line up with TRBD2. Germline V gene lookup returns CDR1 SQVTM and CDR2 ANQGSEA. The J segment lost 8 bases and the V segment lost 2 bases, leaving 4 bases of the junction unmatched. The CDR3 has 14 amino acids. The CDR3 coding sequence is TGCAGCGTTGAACGGTCTAGCGGGAGGGATGAGCAGTTCTTC. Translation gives CSVERSSGRDEQFF.

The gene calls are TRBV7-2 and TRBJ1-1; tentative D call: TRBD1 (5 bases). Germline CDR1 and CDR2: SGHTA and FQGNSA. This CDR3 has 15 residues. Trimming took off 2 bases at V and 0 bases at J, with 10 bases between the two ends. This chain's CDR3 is CASSLRWGLNTEAFF. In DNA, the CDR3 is TGTGCCAGCAGCTTAAGGTGGGGCCTGAACACTGAAGCTTTCTTT.

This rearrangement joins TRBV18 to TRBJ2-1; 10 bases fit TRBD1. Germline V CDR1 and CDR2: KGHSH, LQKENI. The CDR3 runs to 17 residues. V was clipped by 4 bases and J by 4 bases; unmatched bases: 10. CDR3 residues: CASSLLTGQGGYNEQFF. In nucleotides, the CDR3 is TGTGCCAGCTCACTTCTAACAGGACAGGGGGGTTACAATGAGCAGTTCTTC.

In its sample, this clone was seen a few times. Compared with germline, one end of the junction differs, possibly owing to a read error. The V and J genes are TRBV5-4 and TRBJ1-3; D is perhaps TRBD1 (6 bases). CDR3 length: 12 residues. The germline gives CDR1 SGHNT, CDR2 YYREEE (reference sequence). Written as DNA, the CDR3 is TGTGCCAGCAGCCCGGGGGGCTGGGTAGAAAGCTTT. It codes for CASSPGGWVESF.

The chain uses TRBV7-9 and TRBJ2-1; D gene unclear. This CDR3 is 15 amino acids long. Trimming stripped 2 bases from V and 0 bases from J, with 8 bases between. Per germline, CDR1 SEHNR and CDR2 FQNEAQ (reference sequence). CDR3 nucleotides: TGTGCCAGCAGCTTAATTTTGAGCTCCTACAATGAGCAGTTCTTC. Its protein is CASSLILSSYNEQFF.

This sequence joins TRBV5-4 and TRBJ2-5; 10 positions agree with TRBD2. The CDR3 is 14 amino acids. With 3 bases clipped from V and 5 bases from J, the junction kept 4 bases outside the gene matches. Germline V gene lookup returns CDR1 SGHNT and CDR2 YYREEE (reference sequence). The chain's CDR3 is CASSSAGGPETQYF. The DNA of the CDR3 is TGTGCCAGCAGCTCAGCGGGAGGGCCGGAGACCCAGTACTTC.

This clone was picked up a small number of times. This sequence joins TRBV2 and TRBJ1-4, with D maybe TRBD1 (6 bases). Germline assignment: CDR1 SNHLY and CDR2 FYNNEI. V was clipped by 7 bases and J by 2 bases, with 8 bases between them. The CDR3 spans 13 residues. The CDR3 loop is CASTGGTNEKLFF. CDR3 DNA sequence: TGTGCCAGCACCGGGGGCACTAATGAAAAACTGTTTTTT.

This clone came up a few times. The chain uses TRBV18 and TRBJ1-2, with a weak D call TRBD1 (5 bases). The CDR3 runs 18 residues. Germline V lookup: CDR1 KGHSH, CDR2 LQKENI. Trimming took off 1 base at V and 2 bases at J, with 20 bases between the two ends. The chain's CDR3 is CASSPRLLNQGQNYGYTF. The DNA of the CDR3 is TGTGCCAGCTCACCACGGCTCTTAAATCAGGGCCAAAACTATGGCTACACCTTC.

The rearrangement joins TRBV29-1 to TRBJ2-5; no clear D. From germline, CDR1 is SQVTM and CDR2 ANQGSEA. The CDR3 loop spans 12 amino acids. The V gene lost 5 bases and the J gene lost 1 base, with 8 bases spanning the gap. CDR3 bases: TGCAGCGTTTTGCAGCCCCAAGAGACCCAGTACTTC. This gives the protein CSVLQPQETQYF.

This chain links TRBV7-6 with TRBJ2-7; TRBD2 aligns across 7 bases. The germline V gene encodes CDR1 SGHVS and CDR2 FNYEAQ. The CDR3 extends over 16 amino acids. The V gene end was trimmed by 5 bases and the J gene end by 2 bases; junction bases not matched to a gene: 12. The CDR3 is CASSASLAAEPYEQYF. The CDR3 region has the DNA TGTGCCAGCAGCGCAAGCCTAGCGGCAGAACCCTACGAGCAGTACTTC.

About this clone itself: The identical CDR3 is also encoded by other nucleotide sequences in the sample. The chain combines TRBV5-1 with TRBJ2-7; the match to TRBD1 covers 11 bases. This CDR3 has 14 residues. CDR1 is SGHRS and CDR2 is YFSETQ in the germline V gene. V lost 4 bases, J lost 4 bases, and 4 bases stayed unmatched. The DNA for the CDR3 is TGCGCCAGCAGCCTAGGACAGGGGGCTTACGAGCAGTACTTC. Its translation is CASSLGQGAYEQYF. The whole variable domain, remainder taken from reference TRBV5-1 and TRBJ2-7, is KAGVTQTPRYLIKTRGQQVTLSCSPISGHRSVSWYQQTPGQGLQFLFEYFSETQRNKGNFPGRFSGRQFSNSRSEMNVSTLELGDSALYLCASSLGQGAYEQYFGPGTRLTVT.

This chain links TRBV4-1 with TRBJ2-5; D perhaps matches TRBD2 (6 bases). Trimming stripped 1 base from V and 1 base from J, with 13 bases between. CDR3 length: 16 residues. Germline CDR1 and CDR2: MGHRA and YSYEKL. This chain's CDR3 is CASSQGSSSGQETQYF. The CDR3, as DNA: TGCGCCAGCAGCCAAGGTAGCAGTAGCGGCCAAGAGACCCAGTACTTC.

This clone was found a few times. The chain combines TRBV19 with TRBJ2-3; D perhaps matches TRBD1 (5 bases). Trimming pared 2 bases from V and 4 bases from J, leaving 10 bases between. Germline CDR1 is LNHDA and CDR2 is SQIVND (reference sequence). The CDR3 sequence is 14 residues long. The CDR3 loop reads CASSIRQGSDTQYF. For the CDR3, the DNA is TGTGCCAGTAGTATACGGCAGGGATCAGATACGCAGTATTTT.

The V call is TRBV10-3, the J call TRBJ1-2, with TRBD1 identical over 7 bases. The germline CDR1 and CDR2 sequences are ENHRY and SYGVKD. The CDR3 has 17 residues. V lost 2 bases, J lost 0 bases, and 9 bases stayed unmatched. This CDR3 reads CAISEKSGGTANYGYTF. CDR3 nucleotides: TGTGCCATCAGTGAGAAGAGCGGGGGGACAGCTAACTATGGCTACACCTTC.

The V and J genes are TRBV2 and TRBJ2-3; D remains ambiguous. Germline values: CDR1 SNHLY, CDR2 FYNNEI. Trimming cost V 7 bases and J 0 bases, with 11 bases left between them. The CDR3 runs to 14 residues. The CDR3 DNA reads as TGTGCCAGCAAGGGCGGTGCTAGCACAGATACGCAGTATTTT. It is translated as CASKGGASTDTQYF.

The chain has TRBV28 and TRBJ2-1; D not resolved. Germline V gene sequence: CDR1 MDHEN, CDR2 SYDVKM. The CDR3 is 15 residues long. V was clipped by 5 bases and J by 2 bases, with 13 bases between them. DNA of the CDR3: TGTGCCAGCAGTCCCCCAGCTGGGGCCTACAATGAGCAGTTCTTC. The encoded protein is CASSPPAGAYNEQFF.

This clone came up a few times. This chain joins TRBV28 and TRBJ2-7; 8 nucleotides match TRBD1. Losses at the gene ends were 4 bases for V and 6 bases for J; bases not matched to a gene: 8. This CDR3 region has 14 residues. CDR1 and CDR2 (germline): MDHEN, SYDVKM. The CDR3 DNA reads TGTGCCAGCAGTTCAGGACAGGGTTTAACCGAGCAGTACTTC. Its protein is CASSSGQGLTEQYF.

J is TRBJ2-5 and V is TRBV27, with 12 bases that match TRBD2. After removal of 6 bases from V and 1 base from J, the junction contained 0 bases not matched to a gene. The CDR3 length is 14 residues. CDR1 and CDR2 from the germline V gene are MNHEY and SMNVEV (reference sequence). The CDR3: CASRTSGSQETQYF. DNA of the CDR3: TGTGCCAGCAGGACTAGCGGGAGCCAAGAGACCCAGTACTTC.

In nucleotides, the CDR3 is TGTGCCAGCAGCCGCAGACAGGGCCGCACCGGGGAGCTGTTTTTT. The encoded protein is CASSRRQGRTGELFF. This chain uses TRBV7-9 with TRBJ2-2; 7 bases are shared with TRBD1. The junction had 7 bases not matched to a gene; V was cut back by 5 bases and J by 4 bases. In germline, CDR1 is SEHNR, CDR2 FQNEAQ (reference sequence). CDR3 size: 15 residues. The complete variable domain, with remaining parts taken from reference TRBV7-9 and TRBJ2-2, reads DTGVSQNPRHKITKRGQNVTFRCDPISEHNRLYWYRQTLGQGPEFLTYFQNEAQLEKSRLLSDRFSAERPKGSFSTLEIQRTEQGDSAMYLCASSRRQGRTGELFFGEGSRLTVL.

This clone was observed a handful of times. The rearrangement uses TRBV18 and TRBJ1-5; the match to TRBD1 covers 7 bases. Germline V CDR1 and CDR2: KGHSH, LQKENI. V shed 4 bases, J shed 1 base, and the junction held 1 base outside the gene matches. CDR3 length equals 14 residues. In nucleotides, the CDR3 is TGTGCCAGCTCACAGGACAGGAGCAATCAGCCCCAGCATTTT. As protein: CASSQDRSNQPQHF.

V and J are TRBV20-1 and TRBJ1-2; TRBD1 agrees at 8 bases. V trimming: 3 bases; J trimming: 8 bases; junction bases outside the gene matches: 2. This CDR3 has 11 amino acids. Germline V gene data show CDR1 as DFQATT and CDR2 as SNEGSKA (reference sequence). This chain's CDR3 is CSARDRVGYTF. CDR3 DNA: TGCAGTGCTAGGGACAGGGTAGGCTACACCTTC.